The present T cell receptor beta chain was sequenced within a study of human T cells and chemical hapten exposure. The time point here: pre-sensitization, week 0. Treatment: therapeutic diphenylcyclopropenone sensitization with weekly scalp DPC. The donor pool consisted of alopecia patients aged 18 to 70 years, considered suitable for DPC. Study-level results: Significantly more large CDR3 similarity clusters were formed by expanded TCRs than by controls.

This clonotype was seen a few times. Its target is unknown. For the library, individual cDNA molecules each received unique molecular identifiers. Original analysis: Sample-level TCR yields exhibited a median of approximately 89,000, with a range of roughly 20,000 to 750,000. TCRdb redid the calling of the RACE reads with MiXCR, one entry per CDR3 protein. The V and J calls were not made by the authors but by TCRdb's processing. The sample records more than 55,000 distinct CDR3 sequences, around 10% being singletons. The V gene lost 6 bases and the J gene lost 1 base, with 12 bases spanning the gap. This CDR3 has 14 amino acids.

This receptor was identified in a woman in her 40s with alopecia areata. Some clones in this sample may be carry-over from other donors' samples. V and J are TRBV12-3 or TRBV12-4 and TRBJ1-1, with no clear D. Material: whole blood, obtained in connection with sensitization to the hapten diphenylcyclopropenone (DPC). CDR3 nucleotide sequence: TGTGCCAGCAGATCAGACACGGAGAACACTGAAGCTTTCTTT. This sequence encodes CASRSDTENTEAFF.